A single sample gave rise to the 10 T cell receptor beta chains below, sequenced in a study of blood T cell repertoires in COVID-19. Profiled with immunoSEQ multiplex PCR; TCRdb holds only in-frame clones, not every one. The sample includes around 6,100 clones, 85% to 90% of them seen just once. The sequencing input was peripheral blood. These receptors all stem from an elderly man with active COVID-19.

The rearrangement uses TRBV5-4 and TRBJ1-5; 7 bases fit TRBD1. Germline V CDR1 and CDR2: SGHNT, YYREEE (reference sequence). The CDR3 totals 14 residues. V shed 4 bases, J shed 4 bases, and the junction held 5 bases outside the gene matches. The CDR3 loop is CASSPGTENQPQHF. CDR3 sequence (DNA): TGTGCCAGCAGCCCCGGGACAGAAAATCAGCCCCAGCATTTT.

The DNA of the CDR3 is TGTGCCACCAGCTCCAGGGGTCACGGAGCCTACGAGCAGTACTTC. The encoded protein is CATSSRGHGAYEQYF. The gene calls are TRBV15 and TRBJ2-7, with D maybe TRBD1 (6 bases). Germline CDR1 reads LNHNV; CDR2 reads YYDKDF (reference sequence). With 5 bases removed from V and 2 bases from J, the gap between germline ends came to 16 bases. This CDR3 is 15 amino acids long.

The V and J genes are TRBV19 and TRBJ2-1; TRBD2 aligns across 9 bases. The V segment lost 9 bases and the J segment 4 bases; nucleotides outside the gene matches: 22. CDR3 length: 19 residues. CDR1 and CDR2 from the germline V gene are LNHDA and SQIVND (reference sequence). The CDR3: CARTKAPPCGRAGYNEQFF. The CDR3 DNA reads TGTGCCAGAACTAAAGCCCCCCCGTGCGGGAGGGCCGGGTACAATGAGCAGTTCTTC.

This rearrangement joins TRBV6-5 to TRBJ1-1; 8 bases fit TRBD1. V was clipped by 0 bases and J by 6 bases; unmatched bases: 6. The germline V gene encodes CDR1 MNHEY and CDR2 SVGAGI. This CDR3 spans 15 amino acids. The CDR3 spells CASSYSTRGLAEAFF. CDR3 sequence (DNA): TGTGCCAGCAGTTACTCGACCAGGGGGCTTGCTGAAGCTTTCTTT.

The chain links TRBV3-1 (or the pseudogene TRBV3-2) to TRBJ2-3, with TRBD1 as a possible D gene (6 bases). V was clipped by 1 base and J by 3 bases, with 17 bases between them. CDR3 size: 17 residues. Germline assignment: CDR1 LGHDT and CDR2 YNNKEL (reference sequence). CDR3 nucleotides: TGTGCCAGCAGCCAAGCCCTTCTCAGGGGCTCAACAGATACGCAGTATTTT. It encodes CASSQALLRGSTDTQYF.

This chain joins TRBV4-1 and TRBJ2-5, with D perhaps TRBD1 (6 bases). Germline assignment: CDR1 MGHRA and CDR2 YSYEKL. CDR3 length: 16 residues. The germline V and J ends were trimmed by 6 bases and 2 bases, with 19 bases remaining between them. In DNA, the CDR3 is TGCGCCAGCAGTCGCCCGGGACACCGAAATCAAGAGACCCAGTACTTC. It encodes CASSRPGHRNQETQYF.

The rearrangement joins TRBV4-1 to TRBJ2-7; no reliable D call. The V gene lost 1 base and the J gene lost 6 bases, with 16 bases spanning the gap. Germline lookup yields CDR1 MGHRA and CDR2 YSYEKL. The CDR3 is 15 amino acids. The CDR3 protein is CASSQGGGMLGEQYF. The CDR3 DNA sequence: TGCGCCAGCAGCCAAGGAGGTGGAATGCTAGGCGAGCAGTACTTC.

The rearrangement joins TRBV19 to TRBJ2-7; tentatively, D is TRBD2 (6 bases). V dropped 5 bases and J dropped 2 bases, with 13 bases sitting between them. Germline CDR1 reads LNHDA; CDR2 reads SQIVND (reference sequence). The CDR3 is made up of 14 amino acids. The CDR3 loop is CASSPRRVPYEQYF. In DNA form, the CDR3 reads TGTGCCAGTAGTCCGAGGAGGGTCCCCTACGAGCAGTACTTC.

This rearrangement joins TRBV28 to TRBJ2-1; the match to TRBD2 covers 10 bases. With 3 bases clipped from V and 9 bases from J, the junction kept 8 bases outside the gene matches. In germline, CDR1 is MDHEN, CDR2 SYDVKM. The CDR3 has 15 residues. The CDR3 spells CASSLPGTSDAEQFF. CDR3 nucleotide sequence: TGTGCCAGCAGTTTGCCAGGGACTAGCGATGCTGAGCAGTTCTTC.

The V gene is TRBV6-5, the J gene TRBJ1-1, with D uncertain. Germline V gene data show CDR1 as MNHEY and CDR2 as SVGAGI. The V and J ends lost 6 bases and 0 bases respectively, with 11 bases between them. CDR3 size: 14 residues. CDR3 sequence reads: CASRYLGVNTEAFF. The CDR3 DNA sequence: TGTGCCAGCAGATACCTCGGGGTGAACACTGAAGCTTTCTTT.